A selection of T cell receptor beta chains follows, all from one sample in a study of blood T cell repertoires in COVID-19. Libraries were prepared by immunoSEQ multiplex PCR; TCRdb keeps only in-frame clonotypes and omits some of them. The sample yields around 270,000 clones, about 89% seen once. Sequenced sample: peripheral blood. These receptors came from a man under 40 with acute or convalescent COVID-19. The CDR3 runs from the conserved cysteine through the conserved F or W. D genes are given only for firm matches.

NA	TRBV5-6	TRBJ2-4	TGTGCCAGCAGCTTTCGGCAGGTCAAAAACATTCAGTACTTC	CASSFRQVKNIQYF
NA	TRBV6-5	TRBJ1-1	TGTGCCAGCAGCTGGAACACTGAAGCTTTCTTT	CASSWNTEAFF
NA	TRBV18	TRBJ1-1	TGTGCCAGCTCAGCAGGGTCCACTGAAGCTTTCTTT	CASSAGSTEAFF
TRBD1	TRBV5-1	TRBJ1-6	TGCGCCAGCAGCTCAGGGGGCTCATCATCCTATAATTCACCCCTCCACTTT	CASSSGGSSSYNSPLHF
NA	TRBV5-1	TRBJ2-3	TGCGCCAGCAGCTTAGGGGACTCCACAGATACGCAGTATTTT	CASSLGDSTDTQYF
NA	TRBV30	TRBJ1-5	TGTGCCTGGAACCAAAGAGGCGCTGGGCAGCCCCAGCATTTT	CAWNQRGAGQPQHF
TRBD1	TRBV27	TRBJ1-2	TGTGCCAGCAGTTTGGGACAGAACTATGGCTACACCTTC	CASSLGQNYGYTF
TRBD1	TRBV5-4	TRBJ1-1	TGTGCCAGCAGCCCAGGGGGCGCGGGGGACACTGAAGCTTTCTTT	CASSPGGAGDTEAFF
TRBD2	TRBV3-1/TRBV3-2	TRBJ2-5	TGTGCCAGCAGCCGAAGGGGGTTAGCGGGATTGGGGACCCAGTACTTC	CASSRRGLAGLGTQYF
NA	TRBV30	TRBJ1-1	TGTGCCTGGAGTGCGCAGACAGAAGCTTTCTTT	CAWSAQTEAFF